Below, one T cell receptor (beta chain) is given with its context. Per the germline V gene, CDR1 is MGHDK and CDR2 is SYGVNS. Trimming at V came to 4 bases and at J to 2 bases, leaving 2 bases not matched to a gene. CDR3 length equals 14 residues. This entry belongs to a study of blood T cell repertoires in COVID-19. At the level of the study: The United States, Italy and Spain were the sources of the acute and convalescent COVID-19 samples. Sources were T cells, B-cell-depleted T cells, or PBMCs; the material itself was cDNA or gDNA.

As handled by the study authors: Using reference gene primer amplification, nucleated cell counts were estimated. Clones were sequenced by immunoSEQ multiplex PCR, and TCRdb holds only the in-frame ones, with some missing. V and J calls and clone size are as listed in that table; D and trimming were resolved from the DNA. The sample lists 150,000 to 200,000 clones, roughly 89% occurring once. The TCR sequence derives from a woman aged 50 to 60 with acute or convalescent COVID-19. The V call is TRBV25-1, the J call TRBJ1-5, with TRBD1 matching over 7 bases. Sequencing was carried out using peripheral blood. Written as DNA, the CDR3 is TGTGCCAGCAGTGCAGGGGGTGGCAATCAGCCCCAGCATTTT. Translating it yields CASSAGGGNQPQHF.